This T cell receptor (beta chain) was sequenced in a study of breast tumors, draining lymph nodes, adjacent tissues. Trimming took 5 bases from V and 3 from J, leaving 14 bases between them. From germline, CDR1 is MNHEY and CDR2 SVGEGT. The CDR3 contains 14 residues. This clonotype was recorded many times. Antigen: not known. Using its own MiXCR run on the multiplex PCR reads, TCRdb lists one record per CDR3 protein. The sample records around 19,000 distinct CDR3 sequences, approximately 31% being singletons. Study results and limitations: Tumor repertoires ranked between lymph nodes and nontumor tissue in diversity, with V and J gene preferences. That most tumor T cells come from lymph nodes remained unproven. Data fit most tumor T cells coming from lymph node, expanding in tumor.

The sequenced material came from breast tumor tissue. The receptor comes from a female donor with breast cancer. Some clones in this sample may be carry-over from other donors' samples. This chain joins TRBV6-2 or TRBV6-3 and TRBJ2-7; D ambiguous. The CDR3 DNA reads TGTGCCAGCAGTGGTGCCTTGGACGGCTACGAGCAGTACTTC. Translated: CASSGALDGYEQYF.